The rows below give T cell receptor beta chains drawn from one sample of a study of cytomegalovirus exposure and HLA in healthy donors. Assay used: immunoSEQ multiplex PCR; TCRdb lists only in-frame clones, some missing. Here the sample spans approximately 100,000 clones, 70% to 80% being singletons. Specimen: PBMCs. The origin of the receptors is a human donor in good health. CDR3s include the opening cysteine and the closing phenylalanine or tryptophan. D genes are given only for firm matches. Size is stated for part of the rows, as once, few or many counts, or as a class when the clone is expanded.

V gene	D gene	clone size	J gene	CDR3 protein	CDR3 DNA
TRBV4-1	TRBD1	.	TRBJ1-1	CASSHPGTANTEAFF	TGCGCCAGCAGCCACCCCGGGACAGCTAACACTGAAGCTTTCTTT
TRBV5-6	TRBD1	.	TRBJ2-3	CASSGTATSTDTQYF	TGTGCCAGCAGCGGGACAGCCACTAGCACAGATACGCAGTATTTT
TRBV25-1	TRBD2	.	TRBJ2-3	CASSTRSSGGSDTQYF	TGTGCCAGCTCTACCCGATCTAGCGGGGGTTCAGATACGCAGTATTTT
TRBV7-2	TRBD1	.	TRBJ1-5	CASSSSGGTGAQPQHF	TGTGCCAGCAGCTCTAGCGGAGGGACAGGGGCGCAGCCCCAGCATTTT
TRBV6-1	.	once	TRBJ2-7	CASSSQGGKQYF	TGTGCCAGCAGTAGCCAGGGGGGTAAGCAGTACTTC
TRBV28	TRBD1	.	TRBJ2-5	CASSSPGQGLWEQYF	TGTGCCAGCAGTTCACCGGGACAGGGACTCTGGGAGCAGTACTTC
TRBV6-6	.	.	TRBJ1-2	CASSYISGGYGYTF	TGTGCCAGCAGTTATATTTCGGGGGGCTATGGCTACACCTTC
TRBV4-1	.	.	TRBJ2-1	CASSLSGDNEQFF	TGCGCCAGCAGCCTTTCCGGGGACAATGAGCAGTTCTTC
TRBV5-1	.	.	TRBJ2-7	CASSLVATGEGEQYF	TGCGCCAGCAGCTTGGTCGCGACAGGGGAGGGCGAGCAGTACTTC
TRBV6-5	.	.	TRBJ2-7	CASSYSPGNYEQYF	TGTGCCAGCAGTTACTCGCCAGGGAACTACGAGCAGTACTTC
TRBV9	.	once	TRBJ2-2	CASSPRTVLGTGELFF	TGTGCCAGCAGCCCCAGGACTGTGCTGGGCACCGGGGAGCTGTTTTTT
TRBV28	.	.	TRBJ1-5	CASTIVSNQPQHF	TGTGCCAGCACCATTGTGAGCAATCAGCCCCAGCATTTT
TRBV27	TRBD2	.	TRBJ2-7	CASSSYSGHGNEQYF	TGTGCCAGCAGTAGTTATAGCGGGCACGGAAACGAGCAGTACTTC
TRBV7-9	.	.	TRBJ1-2	CASSSQQGFYGYTF	TGTGCCAGCAGCTCCCAGCAGGGATTCTATGGCTACACCTTC
TRBV6-5	TRBD2	.	TRBJ2-2	CASSQRAGGGRELFF	TGTGCCAGCAGTCAACGAGCGGGAGGCGGACGGGAGCTGTTTTTT
TRBV5-1	.	few	TRBJ1-1	CASSLDTNTEAFF	TGCGCCAGCAGCTTGGACACGAACACTGAAGCTTTCTTT
TRBV19	.	.	TRBJ1-1	CASSSSGNTEAFF	TGTGCCAGTAGTAGTAGTGGGAACACTGAAGCTTTCTTT
TRBV9	TRBD2	.	TRBJ2-1	CASSVPPSGKDEQFF	TGTGCCAGCAGCGTACCTCCTAGCGGGAAGGATGAGCAGTTCTTC
TRBV6-1	.	.	TRBJ1-6	CASSLGGDNSPLHF	TGTGCCAGCAGCCTTGGGGGGGATAATTCACCCCTCCACTTT
TRBV5-1	.	.	TRBJ1-1	CASSFFGGLDAFF	TGCGCCAGCAGCTTTTTTGGGGGCCTAGACGCTTTCTTT
TRBV7-8	.	.	TRBJ1-6	CASSLIGSGDSPLHF	TGTGCCAGCAGCTTAATCGGTAGCGGGGATTCACCCCTCCACTTT
TRBV6-1	.	.	TRBJ2-5	CASSESGDAGETQYF	TGTGCCAGCAGTGAATCGGGGGATGCGGGAGAGACCCAGTACTTC
TRBV5-1	TRBD2	once	TRBJ2-7	CASSTDSGGYEQYF	TGCGCCAGCAGCACCGACAGCGGGGGTTACGAGCAGTACTTC
TRBV18	.	once	TRBJ1-5	CASSPDMIGNQPQHF	TGTGCCAGCTCACCAGACATGATAGGCAATCAGCCCCAGCATTTT
TRBV5-1	.	.	TRBJ2-7	CASRQDSYEQYF	TGCGCCAGCAGACAAGACAGCTACGAGCAGTACTTC
TRBV30	.	.	TRBJ2-5	CAWSTVGSETQYF	TGTGCCTGGAGCACCGTGGGGAGCGAGACCCAGTACTTC
TRBV7-3	.	.	TRBJ1-2	CASSLTQGYGYTF	TGTGCCAGCAGCTTAACCCAGGGCTATGGCTACACCTTC
TRBV28	.	.	TRBJ1-5	CASSFVQSNQPQHF	TGTGCCAGCAGTTTTGTACAGTCGAATCAGCCCCAGCATTTT
TRBV18	.	.	TRBJ1-5	CASSQTTTGTRSNQPQHF	TGTGCCAGCTCACAAACAACGACCGGGACACGAAGCAATCAGCCCCAGCATTTT